The 5 T cell receptor beta chains below all came from one sample that was sequenced in a study of cytotoxic CD8 clonotypes in ibrutinib-treated CLL. Clones were read by immunoSEQ multiplex PCR, and TCRdb kept only the in-frame ones, dropping some. The table has approximately 170,000 clones, roughly 90% seen once. Specimen: PBMCs, collected at disease progression, from a patient treated with ibrutinib. The receptors were sampled from a human donor with chronic lymphocytic leukemia.

CDR3 DNA: TGTGCCACTTCGGGGACAGGGCTTTTTGGCAATCAGCCCCAGCATTTT. Translating it yields CATSGTGLFGNQPQHF. The V gene is TRBV2, the J gene TRBJ1-5, with 9 positions matching TRBD1. Per germline, CDR1 SNHLY and CDR2 FYNNEI. Trimming removed 10 bases from V and 2 bases from J; junction bases left unmatched: 12. The CDR3 has 16 amino acids.

V gene TRBV19 combines with J gene TRBJ2-2; maybe TRBD1 (6 bases). Germline V gives CDR1 LNHDA, CDR2 SQIVND (reference sequence). V lost 9 bases to trimming and J lost 4 bases, with 18 bases between them. CDR3 length: 15 amino acids. Here the CDR3 reads CASHRESSGTGELFF. In DNA, the CDR3 is TGTGCCAGCCACAGGGAATCCTCCGGCACCGGGGAGCTGTTTTTT.

The chain employs TRBV5-1 and TRBJ2-3; 13 bases map to TRBD2. The ends lost 0 bases at V and 4 bases at J; junction bases unmatched: 2. This CDR3 is built from 16 residues. Germline V gene lookup returns CDR1 SGHRS and CDR2 YFSETQ. The chain's CDR3 is CASSLGTSGSPDTQYF. The CDR3 coding sequence is TGCGCCAGCAGCTTGGGGACTAGCGGGAGCCCAGATACGCAGTATTTT.

The chain is built from TRBV9 and TRBJ1-3; D is undetermined. The CDR3 totals 12 residues. Germline CDR1 reads SGDLS; CDR2 reads YYNGEE. V dropped 2 bases and J dropped 4 bases, with 4 bases sitting between them. DNA for the CDR3: TGTGCCAGCAGCGTCCAGGGAAACACCATATATTTT. Amino acids: CASSVQGNTIYF.

The chain is built from TRBV19 and TRBJ1-1; 7 positions agree with TRBD1. This CDR3 spans 14 amino acids. Germline-derived CDR1 and CDR2 are LNHDA and SQIVND (reference sequence). The J segment lost 3 bases and the V segment lost 4 bases, leaving 5 bases of the junction unmatched. CDR3 coding DNA: TGTGCCAGTAGTACGAACAGGGGCGACACTGAAGCTTTCTTT. This encodes CASSTNRGDTEAFF.